This TCR beta chain came from a study of T-cell memory formation after mild COVID-19. MiXCR was run by TCRdb on the 5' RACE reads, yielding one entry per CDR3 protein. The sample yields approximately 290,000 distinct CDR3 sequences, approximately 19% seen once. V dropped 7 bases and J dropped 8; count of bases not matched to a gene: 9. The CDR3 consists of 13 residues. The germline gives CDR1 MNHEY, CDR2 SVGEGT. Sequenced input: PBMCs or a T cell subset sorted from them (not recorded which). This receptor was taken from a young man who had mild COVID-19 (a few samples of this study predate the infection). Cell type and time point are not known. The V gene is TRBV6-2 or TRBV6-3, the J gene TRBJ2-3, with 7 nucleotides matching TRBD1. The CDR3 nucleotides read TGTGCCAGCACTACGACAGGGCAAGGTACGCAGTATTTT. Its protein product is CASTTTGQGTQYF.